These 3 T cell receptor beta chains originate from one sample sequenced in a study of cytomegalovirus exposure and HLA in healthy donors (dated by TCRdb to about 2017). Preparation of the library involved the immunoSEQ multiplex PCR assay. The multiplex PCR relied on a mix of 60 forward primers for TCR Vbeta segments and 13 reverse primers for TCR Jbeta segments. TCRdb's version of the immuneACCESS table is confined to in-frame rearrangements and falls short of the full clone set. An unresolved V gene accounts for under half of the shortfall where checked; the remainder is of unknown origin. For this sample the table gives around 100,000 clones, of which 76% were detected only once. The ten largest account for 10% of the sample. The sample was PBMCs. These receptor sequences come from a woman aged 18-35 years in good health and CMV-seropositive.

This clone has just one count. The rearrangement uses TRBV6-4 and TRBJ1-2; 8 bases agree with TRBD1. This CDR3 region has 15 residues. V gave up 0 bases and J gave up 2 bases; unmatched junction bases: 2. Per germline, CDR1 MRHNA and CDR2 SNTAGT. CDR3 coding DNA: TGTGCCAGCAGTGACTCGCCAGGGGGCAACTATGGCTACACCTTC. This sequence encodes CASSDSPGGNYGYTF.

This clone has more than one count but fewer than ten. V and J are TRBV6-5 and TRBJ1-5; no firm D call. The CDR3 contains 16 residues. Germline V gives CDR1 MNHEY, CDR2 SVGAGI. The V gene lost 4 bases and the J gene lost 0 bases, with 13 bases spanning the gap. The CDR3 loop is CASSSGVRASNQPQHF. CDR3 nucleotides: TGTGCCAGCAGTTCCGGTGTGAGGGCTAGCAATCAGCCCCAGCATTTT.

The CDR3 nucleotides read TGTGCCTGTGACAGGGGGAACACTGAAGCTTTCTTT. It is translated as CACDRGNTEAFF. The gene calls are TRBV30 and TRBJ1-1, with 8 bases matching TRBD1. This CDR3 has 12 residues. Germline V lookup: CDR1 GTSNPN, CDR2 SVGIG (reference sequence). After removal of 6 bases from V and 1 base from J, the junction contained 1 base not matched to a gene.